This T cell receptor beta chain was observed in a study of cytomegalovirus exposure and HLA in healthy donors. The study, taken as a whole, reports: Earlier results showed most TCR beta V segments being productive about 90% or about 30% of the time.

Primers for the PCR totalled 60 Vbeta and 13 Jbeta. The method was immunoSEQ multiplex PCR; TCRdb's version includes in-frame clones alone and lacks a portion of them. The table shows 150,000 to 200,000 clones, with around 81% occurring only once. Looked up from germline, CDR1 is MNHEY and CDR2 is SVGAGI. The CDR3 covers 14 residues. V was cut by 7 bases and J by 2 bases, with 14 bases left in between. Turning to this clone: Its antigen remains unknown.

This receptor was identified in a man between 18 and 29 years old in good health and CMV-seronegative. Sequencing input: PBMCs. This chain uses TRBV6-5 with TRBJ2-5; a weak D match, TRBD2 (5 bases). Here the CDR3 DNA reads TGTGCCAGCACCCGGCTAGCATCTCAAGAGACCCAGTACTTC. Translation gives CASTRLASQETQYF.